One sample yielded the 23 T cell receptor beta chains listed below, sequenced in a study of T cell responses to AZD1222 COVID-19 vaccine. Measured with immunoSEQ multiplex PCR; TCRdb has only the in-frame clones, and not every one. The table lists about 76,000 clones, 85% to 90% of them singletons. Sequenced here: peripheral blood, sampled on day 0 of MenACWY control vaccination. Every receptor here comes from an adult in good health.

This chain connects TRBV25-1 to TRBJ1-1; D remains unclear. CDR3 length: 13 residues. CDR1 and CDR2 from the germline V gene are MGHDK and SYGVNS. Trimming left V 3 bases short and J 5 bases short, with 10 bases between. The CDR3 loop is CASSESGVTEAFF. The DNA of the CDR3 is TGTGCCAGCAGTGAGTCCGGGGTAACTGAAGCTTTCTTT.

This rearrangement joins TRBV6-1 to TRBJ1-5; D remains unclear. The CDR3 totals 12 residues. The V gene's germline CDR1 is MNHNS and CDR2 SASEGT. V gave up 5 bases and J gave up 11 bases, with 13 bases separating them. The DNA of the CDR3 is TGTGCCAGCAGTCCCGGAGGGATGACCCAGCATTTT. Translation gives CASSPGGMTQHF.

The CDR3 is CASRGVSRDQPQHF. For the CDR3, the DNA is TGTGCCAGCAGGGGGGTTAGTAGGGATCAGCCCCAGCATTTT. V and J are TRBV6-5 and TRBJ1-5; D possibly corresponds to TRBD1 (5 bases). The germline V gene encodes CDR1 MNHEY and CDR2 SVGAGI. V was cut by 6 bases and J by 5 bases, with 14 bases left in between. This CDR3 comprises 14 residues.

This rearrangement joins TRBV19 to TRBJ2-1; D might be TRBD1 (5 bases). This CDR3 has 16 residues. Germline CDR1 and CDR2: LNHDA and SQIVND (reference sequence). Trimming pared 1 base from V and 0 bases from J, leaving 10 bases between. The CDR3 bases are TGTGCCAGTAGTATAGTCAGGGTCCCCTCCTACAATGAGCAGTTCTTC. Its translation is CASSIVRVPSYNEQFF.

This chain joins TRBV29-1 and TRBJ2-1, with a weak D call TRBD2 (5 bases). V lost 2 bases and J lost 0, with 8 bases in between. The CDR3 has 14 amino acids. Per the germline V gene, CDR1 is SQVTM and CDR2 is ANQGSEA. CDR3 protein: CSVESGNSYNEQFF. CDR3 in DNA: TGCAGCGTTGAATCCGGGAACTCCTACAATGAGCAGTTCTTC.

This clone occurred once. CDR3 region: CASSSGYGYTF. CDR3 sequence (DNA): TGTGCCAGCAGTTCAGGCTATGGCTACACCTTC. The rearrangement joins TRBV6-5 to TRBJ1-2; no definite D call. V dropped 4 bases and J dropped 4 bases, with 4 bases sitting between them. Germline V gene lookup returns CDR1 MNHEY and CDR2 SVGAGI. CDR3 size: 11 residues.

The chain is built from TRBV6-2 or TRBV6-3 and TRBJ1-5; D is possibly TRBD1 (5 bases). Germline loops: CDR1 MNHEY, CDR2 SVGEGT. The CDR3 length is 15 residues. The V end was cut by 2 bases, the J end by 9 bases, with 17 bases between. CDR3 DNA sequence: TGTGCCAGCAGTTACGTCGAACAGGCCGAAGGGCCCCAGCATTTT. Translation gives CASSYVEQAEGPQHF.

The gene calls are TRBV19 and TRBJ2-1, with 10 bases that match TRBD2. J was trimmed by 7 bases and V by 7 bases; bases with no gene match: 7. The CDR3 consists of 14 residues. In germline, CDR1 is LNHDA, CDR2 SQIVND (reference sequence). The CDR3 reads CASKKREGRNEQFF. CDR3 in DNA: TGTGCCAGTAAAAAGCGGGAGGGCCGTAATGAGCAGTTCTTC.

The chain uses TRBV28 and TRBJ1-5, with D perhaps TRBD1 (6 bases). Trimming left V 6 bases short and J 4 bases short, with 13 bases between. Per the germline V gene, CDR1 is MDHEN and CDR2 is SYDVKM. This CDR3 comprises 14 residues. DNA for the CDR3: TGTGCCAGCAGCACCTACAGGGATAATCAGCCCCAGCATTTT. Residues: CASSTYRDNQPQHF.

The chain is built from TRBV3-1 (or the pseudogene TRBV3-2) and TRBJ2-7; TRBD2 agrees at 10 bases. Germline V gene lookup returns CDR1 LGHDT and CDR2 YNNKEL (reference sequence). CDR3 length: 19 residues. The V gene end was trimmed by 0 bases and the J gene end by 6 bases; junction bases not matched to a gene: 17. CDR3 amino acids: CASSQDSSGREKTLFEQYF. The CDR3 bases are TGTGCCAGCAGCCAAGATTCCAGCGGGAGGGAAAAGACGTTATTCGAGCAGTACTTC.

This chain joins TRBV28 and TRBJ1-4; D gene unclear. This CDR3 is 16 amino acids long. The V end lost 3 bases, the J end lost 8 bases, and 19 bases lay between the germline ends. CDR1 MDHEN and CDR2 SYDVKM come from the germline V gene. This CDR3 is CASSFGDRLIGEKLFF. The CDR3 DNA reads as TGTGCCAGCAGTTTCGGGGATAGATTGATCGGAGAAAAACTGTTTTTT.

The CDR3 sequence: CASSREFRALLTYEQYF. CDR3 DNA sequence: TGTGCCAGCAGCAGAGAATTCAGGGCCCTTCTAACCTACGAGCAGTACTTC. The J gene is TRBJ2-7, the V gene TRBV21-1; whether TRBD1, the table's D call, matches the DNA was not checked. TRBV21-1 is reported as a pseudogene. This CDR3 has 17 residues.

Only one count was recorded for this clone. This sequence joins TRBV19 and TRBJ1-1, with TRBD1 as a possible D gene (6 bases). Between the trimmed V and J ends, which lost 5 bases and 4 bases, there was a span of 17 bases. Germline loops: CDR1 LNHDA, CDR2 SQIVND (reference sequence). This CDR3 comprises 15 residues. The CDR3 is CASSLHRDGFTEAFF. In nucleotides, the CDR3 is TGTGCCAGTAGTCTCCACAGGGATGGGTTCACTGAAGCTTTCTTT.

The chain couples TRBV28 to TRBJ2-7, with 9 positions matching TRBD1. V lost 1 base to trimming and J lost 3 bases; unmatched junction nucleotides: 4. The germline gives CDR1 MDHEN, CDR2 SYDVKM. The CDR3 totals 15 residues. DNA of the CDR3: TGTGCCAGCAGTTTATATGGGACAGGGTTCTACGAGCAGTACTTC. Translating gives CASSLYGTGFYEQYF.

This clone has only a few counts. The rearrangement links TRBV9 to TRBJ1-1; the D gene is possibly TRBD1 (5 bases). In germline, CDR1 is SGDLS, CDR2 YYNGEE. This CDR3 is 14 amino acids long. V lost 3 bases and J lost 5, with 14 bases in between. The CDR3 sequence: CASSAGLGSTEAFF. CDR3 nucleotides: TGTGCCAGCAGCGCAGGGCTAGGGTCGACTGAAGCTTTCTTT.

In nucleotides, the CDR3 is TGTGCCAGCAGTGGGGAAGGGGGCGACAGGGGTCATGGCTACACCTTC. Its protein product is CASSGEGGDRGHGYTF. The gene calls are TRBV28 and TRBJ1-2; 8 nucleotides match TRBD1. The CDR3 totals 16 residues. V lost 5 bases to trimming and J lost 6 bases; unmatched junction nucleotides: 14. Germline CDR1 MDHEN, CDR2 SYDVKM.

This rearrangement joins TRBV30 to TRBJ2-3, with D uncertain. The CDR3 has 15 residues. V lost 2 bases, J lost 4 bases, and 16 bases lay in between. The germline gives CDR1 GTSNPN, CDR2 SVGIG (reference sequence). CDR3 in DNA: TGTGCCTGGAGTTCCGTACCAACCTACTCAGATACGCAGTATTTT. Its translation is CAWSSVPTYSDTQYF.

This clone was observed a single time. The V call is TRBV10-2, the J call TRBJ1-1; D is undetermined. Looked up from germline, CDR1 is WSHSY and CDR2 is SAAADI. Trimming took 0 bases from V and 1 from J, leaving 6 bases between them. The CDR3 covers 14 residues. The CDR3 protein is CASSESRGNTEAFF. The CDR3 region has the DNA TGCGCCAGCAGTGAGTCGCGGGGGAACACTGAAGCTTTCTTT.

The chain is built from TRBV28 and TRBJ2-7; the D is unclear. V was shortened by 4 bases and J by 0 bases, with 10 bases between the two germline ends. The CDR3 covers 14 residues. The germline V gene has CDR1 MDHEN and CDR2 SYDVKM. CDR3 sequence (DNA): TGTGCCAGCAGTTCGGAGCGACCCTCCTACGAGCAGTACTTC. Translated, it gives CASSSERPSYEQYF.

The chain recombines TRBV19 with TRBJ1-5, with no clear D. Germline lookup yields CDR1 LNHDA and CDR2 SQIVND (reference sequence). Trimming took 0 bases from V and 4 from J, leaving 7 bases between them. The length of the CDR3 is 14 residues. This chain's CDR3 is CASSIEYFNQPQHF. CDR3 nucleotide sequence: TGTGCCAGTAGTATAGAGTACTTTAATCAGCCCCAGCATTTT.

The CDR3 spells CASSPPGIKTGELFF. The CDR3 nucleotides are TGTGCCAGCAGCCCCCCAGGGATTAAGACCGGGGAGCTGTTTTTT. The chain recombines TRBV13 with TRBJ2-2, with D maybe TRBD1 (5 bases). Germline V lookup: CDR1 PRHDT, CDR2 FYEKMQ (reference sequence). CDR3 length: 15 residues. Trimming stripped 5 bases from V and 5 bases from J, with 15 bases between.

The chain couples TRBV6-5 to TRBJ1-3; tentatively, D is TRBD1 (6 bases). In germline, CDR1 is MNHEY, CDR2 SVGAGI. Trimming cost V 4 bases and J 0 bases, with 13 bases left between them. This CDR3 spans 16 amino acids. Here the CDR3 DNA reads TGTGCCAGCAGTTGGGATCAGGGGAGCTCTGGAAACACCATATATTTT. This codes for CASSWDQGSSGNTIYF.

J is TRBJ2-7 and V is TRBV10-3; D possibly matches TRBD1 or TRBD2 (5 bases each). Looked up from germline, CDR1 is ENHRY and CDR2 is SYGVKD. There are 14 residues in the CDR3. Trimming cost V 6 bases and J 6 bases, with 18 bases left between them. CDR3 nucleotide sequence: TGTGCCATCAGCATCTCCGGGGCCTTCTCCGAGCAGTACTTC. Translating it yields CAISISGAFSEQYF.